The 15 T cell receptor beta chains in this list originate from one sample, sequenced in a study of CD8 T cells in ankylosing spondylitis. The study's findings and limits: Roughly eight highly homologous variants made up a TCR beta motif that seemed to typify ankylosing spondylitis blood.

In TCRdb, the 5' RACE reads were re-called with MiXCR into one record per CDR3 protein. Of over 450,000 distinct CDR3 sequences listed, about 13% were seen once; the top ten hold under 7.5%. Their antigens are not known. Sequenced input: blood, either unsorted or a sorted T cell fraction (not recorded which). Receptors originate from a male donor with ankylosing spondylitis.

The V gene is TRBV9, the J gene TRBJ1-3; no clear D gene. CDR1 and CDR2 from the germline V gene are SGDLS and YYNGEE. This CDR3 is built from 15 residues. V shed 0 bases and J shed 1 base, with 8 bases lying between them. The CDR3 nucleotides are TGTGCCAGCAGCGTAGAAGGGAAGTCTGGAAACACCATATATTTT. Amino acids: CASSVEGKSGNTIYF.

This chain links TRBV20-1 with TRBJ2-1; 11 nucleotides match TRBD2. Unmatched junction bases numbered 4, after V lost 1 base and J lost 2 bases. Per the germline V gene, CDR1 is DFQATT and CDR2 is SNEGSKA (reference sequence). The CDR3 length is 16 residues. CDR3 sequence: CSARGGTSGTYNEQFF. The CDR3 DNA reads as TGCAGTGCTAGAGGGGGGACTAGCGGTACCTACAATGAGCAGTTCTTC.

This clonotype was counted only a few times. The V and J genes are TRBV20-1 and TRBJ2-7; maybe TRBD2 (5 bases). From germline, CDR1 is DFQATT and CDR2 SNEGSKA (reference sequence). Trimming took 0 bases from V and 2 from J, leaving 11 bases between them. The CDR3 totals 14 residues. CDR3 amino acids: CSARDPSTTYEQYF. The CDR3 bases are TGCAGTGCTAGAGATCCCTCGACTACCTACGAGCAGTACTTC.

This clonotype was observed a handful of times. The chain has TRBV5-1 and TRBJ2-3; D perhaps matches TRBD2 (5 bases). This CDR3 contains 14 residues. The V gene lost 4 bases and the J gene lost 1 base, with 10 bases spanning the gap. Germline V gives CDR1 SGHRS, CDR2 YFSETQ. The CDR3 coding sequence is TGCGCCAGCAGCCAAGGACTCGGCACAGATACGCAGTATTTT. It translates to CASSQGLGTDTQYF.

This clonotype has at least ten counts. V gene TRBV5-1 combines with J gene TRBJ2-3; D gene ambiguous. The V end was cut by 4 bases, the J end by 0 bases, with 9 bases between. Germline CDR1 SGHRS, CDR2 YFSETQ. The CDR3 sequence is 14 residues long. This CDR3 is CASSTGRSTDTQYF. In nucleotides, the CDR3 is TGCGCCAGCAGCACCGGACGGAGCACAGATACGCAGTATTTT.

This clonotype was detected a few times. J is TRBJ1-2 and V is TRBV25-1, with a tentative D call TRBD1 (5 bases). In germline, CDR1 is MGHDK, CDR2 SYGVNS. Trimming took off 4 bases at V and 5 bases at J, with 14 bases between the two ends. This CDR3 contains 14 residues. The CDR3 bases are TGTGCCAGCAGTGGAGGTACGGGGGATTATGGCTACACCTTC. Translating it yields CASSGGTGDYGYTF.

This clonotype has only a few counts. The rearrangement links TRBV18 to TRBJ1-2; D perhaps matches TRBD1 (5 bases). Trimming stripped 6 bases from V and 8 bases from J, with 13 bases between. This CDR3 has 12 residues. The germline CDR1 and CDR2 sequences are KGHSH and LQKENI. CDR3 bases: TGTGCCAGCTCCCCTACCGGGACCGGCTACACCTTC. It specifies CASSPTGTGYTF.

This clonotype was counted only a few times. The rearrangement uses TRBV9 and TRBJ2-2; TRBD1 aligns across 10 bases. After removal of 2 bases from V and 3 bases from J, the junction contained 4 bases not matched to a gene. In germline, CDR1 is SGDLS, CDR2 YYNGEE. The CDR3 loop spans 16 amino acids. CDR3 loop: CASSVSGTGDTGELFF. The CDR3 DNA is TGTGCCAGCAGCGTCTCAGGGACAGGGGACACCGGGGAGCTGTTTTTT.

The chain recombines TRBV11-3 with TRBJ1-5; TRBD1 is a possible D gene (5 bases). CDR3 length: 14 amino acids. Germline V lookup: CDR1 SGHNT, CDR2 YENEEA. The germline V and J ends were trimmed by 5 bases and 3 bases, with 11 bases remaining between them. The DNA of the CDR3 is TGTGCCAGCAGCCCAGGGTTCGTCAATCAGCCCCAGCATTTT. The encoded protein is CASSPGFVNQPQHF.

This clonotype appeared many times. The rearrangement links TRBV10-2 to TRBJ1-5; D gene unclear. The V end was cut by 0 bases, the J end by 2 bases, with 8 bases between. Germline CDR1 is WSHSY and CDR2 is SAAADI. This CDR3 has 15 residues. CDR3 sequence (DNA): TGCGCCAGCAGTGAGTCTGGGCACCGCAATCAGCCCCAGCATTTT. This codes for CASSESGHRNQPQHF.

This clonotype was detected many times. The genes are TRBV7-6 and TRBJ1-3; TRBD1 aligns across 7 bases. Germline values: CDR1 SGHVS, CDR2 FNYEAQ. This CDR3 has 17 residues. Trimming cost V 4 bases and J 0 bases; bases outside gene matches: 9. The CDR3 sequence is CASSSRTGESSGNTIYF. CDR3 bases: TGTGCCAGCAGCTCCCGGACAGGCGAAAGCTCTGGAAACACCATATATTTT.

The V call is TRBV6-5, the J call TRBJ1-2; a possible D gene is TRBD1 (6 bases). Trimming stripped 2 bases from V and 8 bases from J, with 21 bases between. The CDR3 is made up of 16 amino acids. Germline V lookup: CDR1 MNHEY, CDR2 SVGAGI. The CDR3 loop is CASSYLAGTNLRGYTF. Written as DNA, the CDR3 is TGTGCCAGCAGTTACCTCGCGGGGACAAACCTCCGAGGCTACACCTTC.

The gene calls are TRBV19 and TRBJ1-5; unclear D gene. This CDR3 comprises 16 residues. The V end lost 3 bases, the J end lost 0 bases, and 12 bases lay between the germline ends. The germline CDR1 and CDR2 sequences are LNHDA and SQIVND (reference sequence). The CDR3 here is CASSIRAEYSNQPQHF. DNA for the CDR3: TGTGCCAGTAGTATTCGGGCAGAGTATAGCAATCAGCCCCAGCATTTT.

This clonotype was counted only a few times. CDR3 coding DNA: TGCAGTGCTCTACGGGATTGGGCCTACAATGAGCAGTTCTTC. This translates into CSALRDWAYNEQFF. V gene TRBV20-1 combines with J gene TRBJ2-1; D is perhaps TRBD2 (5 bases). Germline values: CDR1 DFQATT, CDR2 SNEGSKA (reference sequence). The CDR3 loop spans 14 amino acids. V was clipped by 5 bases and J by 2 bases, with 13 bases between them.

The rearrangement joins TRBV5-5 to TRBJ2-5, with D uncertain. The CDR3 length is 13 residues. CDR1 SGHKS and CDR2 YYEKEE come from the germline V gene (reference sequence). V dropped 6 bases and J dropped 5 bases, with 14 bases sitting between them. The CDR3 is CASTNGVGETQYF. CDR3 DNA: TGTGCCAGCACTAATGGGGTCGGCGAGACCCAGTACTTC.